The rows below give T cell receptor beta chains drawn from one sample of a study of cytomegalovirus exposure and HLA in healthy donors. Repertoires were generated with immunoSEQ multiplex PCR, while TCRdb's copy carries only in-frame clones and drops some. The sample has approximately 70,000 clones, around 80% seen once; the top ten hold 9.7%. Specimen: PBMCs. The receptors derive from a middle-aged man in good health and CMV-seronegative. Each CDR3 is given with its conserved first and last residue. Each record gives: clone size, V gene, J gene, D gene, CDR3 protein, CDR3 DNA. The D gene is left open where the match is weak. A row's size may be missing; if present it is once, few, many or a size class.

clone_size: -; v_call: TRBV9; j_call: TRBJ1-5; d_call: -; cdr3_aa: CASSGTVNQPQHF; cdr3_nt: TGTGCCAGCAGCGGGACAGTTAATCAGCCCCAGCATTTT
clone_size: once; v_call: TRBV5-4; j_call: TRBJ2-3; d_call: -; cdr3_aa: CASSLRLDADTQYF; cdr3_nt: TGTGCCAGCAGCTTACGGCTAGACGCAGATACGCAGTATTTT
clone_size: -; v_call: TRBV4-1; j_call: TRBJ2-5; d_call: TRBD2; cdr3_aa: CASSPSGQETQYF; cdr3_nt: TGCGCCAGCAGCCCTAGCGGCCAAGAGACCCAGTACTTC
clone_size: few; v_call: TRBV19; j_call: TRBJ1-2; d_call: -; cdr3_aa: CATTKDSPQRPFYGYTF; cdr3_nt: TGTGCCACTACGAAAGACAGTCCACAGAGGCCCTTCTATGGCTACACCTTC
clone_size: -; v_call: TRBV27; j_call: TRBJ1-1; d_call: -; cdr3_aa: CASSLKLNTEAFF; cdr3_nt: TGTGCCAGCAGTTTAAAGCTGAACACTGAAGCTTTCTTT
clone_size: -; v_call: TRBV29-1; j_call: TRBJ2-1; d_call: TRBD2; cdr3_aa: CSVDALAGEQFF; cdr3_nt: TGCAGCGTTGATGCCCTAGCGGGAGAGCAGTTCTTC
clone_size: -; v_call: TRBV6-1; j_call: TRBJ1-3; d_call: -; cdr3_aa: CASSESGSGNTIYF; cdr3_nt: TGTGCCAGCAGTGAATCGGGATCTGGAAACACCATATATTTT
clone_size: -; v_call: TRBV13; j_call: TRBJ1-2; d_call: -; cdr3_aa: CASSFRGSYGYTF; cdr3_nt: TGTGCCAGCAGCTTTAGGGGTAGCTATGGCTACACCTTC
clone_size: few; v_call: TRBV7-3; j_call: TRBJ1-5; d_call: -; cdr3_aa: CASSSSGNQPQHF; cdr3_nt: TGTGCCAGCAGCTCCTCCGGCAATCAGCCCCAGCATTTT
clone_size: -; v_call: TRBV4-1; j_call: TRBJ2-3; d_call: -; cdr3_aa: CASSQDPNTDTQYF; cdr3_nt: TGCGCCAGCAGCCAAGACCCCAACACAGATACGCAGTATTTT
clone_size: -; v_call: TRBV5-1; j_call: TRBJ2-1; d_call: TRBD1; cdr3_aa: CASSLAGGRTGGASYNEQFF; cdr3_nt: TGCGCCAGCAGCTTGGCCGGGGGGAGGACAGGGGGCGCGTCCTACAATGAGCAGTTCTTC
clone_size: -; v_call: TRBV28; j_call: TRBJ1-5; d_call: TRBD1; cdr3_aa: CASKGGYQPQHF; cdr3_nt: TGTGCCAGCAAAGGGGGCTATCAGCCCCAGCATTTT
clone_size: -; v_call: TRBV11-2; j_call: TRBJ2-1; d_call: TRBD2; cdr3_aa: CASSLIASGRFYEQFF; cdr3_nt: TGTGCCAGCAGCTTAATAGCTAGCGGGAGGTTCTATGAGCAGTTCTTC
clone_size: -; v_call: TRBV28; j_call: TRBJ2-3; d_call: TRBD2; cdr3_aa: CASSRGWGATSGRATDTQYF; cdr3_nt: TGTGCCAGCAGTCGTGGGTGGGGCGCGACTAGCGGGAGGGCCACAGATACGCAGTATTTT
clone_size: few; v_call: TRBV5-5; j_call: TRBJ1-6; d_call: -; cdr3_aa: CASSLGGRYNSPLHF; cdr3_nt: TGTGCCAGCAGCTTGGGGGGCCGGTATAATTCACCCCTCCACTTT
clone_size: -; v_call: TRBV7-8; j_call: TRBJ1-4; d_call: TRBD1; cdr3_aa: CASTNSTKPGQGNEKLFF; cdr3_nt: TGTGCCAGCACCAATTCAACGAAACCGGGACAGGGTAATGAAAAACTGTTTTTT
clone_size: -; v_call: TRBV19; j_call: TRBJ2-1; d_call: -; cdr3_aa: CASRAGDRRYNEQFF; cdr3_nt: TGTGCCAGTAGAGCGGGGGACAGACGATACAATGAGCAGTTCTTC
clone_size: -; v_call: TRBV27; j_call: TRBJ2-7; d_call: TRBD1; cdr3_aa: CASSWGTGFYEQYF; cdr3_nt: TGTGCCAGCAGTTGGGGGACAGGGTTTTACGAGCAGTACTTC
clone_size: -; v_call: TRBV14; j_call: TRBJ2-1; d_call: -; cdr3_aa: CASSQDRRNEQFF; cdr3_nt: TGTGCCAGCAGCCAAGATCGGCGGAATGAGCAGTTCTTC
clone_size: -; v_call: TRBV4-1; j_call: TRBJ1-5; d_call: -; cdr3_aa: CASSQESGSNQPQHF; cdr3_nt: TGCGCCAGCAGCCAAGAATCGGGGAGCAATCAGCCCCAGCATTTT
clone_size: once; v_call: TRBV5-1; j_call: TRBJ2-3; d_call: TRBD2; cdr3_aa: CASSAGLAGAADTQYF; cdr3_nt: TGCGCCAGCAGCGCGGGACTAGCGGGAGCGGCAGATACGCAGTATTTT
clone_size: -; v_call: TRBV6-6; j_call: TRBJ2-5; d_call: -; cdr3_aa: CASSYRETQYF; cdr3_nt: TGTGCCAGCAGTTACCGGGAGACCCAGTACTTC
clone_size: -; v_call: TRBV18; j_call: TRBJ1-5; d_call: -; cdr3_aa: CASSPGGRSPDQPQHF; cdr3_nt: TGTGCCAGCTCACCAGGAGGGCGGAGCCCAGATCAGCCCCAGCATTTT
clone_size: -; v_call: TRBV5-6; j_call: TRBJ2-1; d_call: TRBD2; cdr3_aa: CASSPSLAGEAEQFF; cdr3_nt: TGTGCCAGCAGCCCGAGTTTAGCGGGAGAGGCTGAGCAGTTCTTC
clone_size: few; v_call: TRBV4-1; j_call: TRBJ1-2; d_call: -; cdr3_aa: CASSPVQGHYGYTF; cdr3_nt: TGCGCCAGCAGCCCAGTGCAGGGGCACTATGGCTACACCTTC
clone_size: -; v_call: TRBV7-2; j_call: TRBJ2-2; d_call: TRBD1; cdr3_aa: CASADRMVTGELFF; cdr3_nt: TGTGCCAGCGCGGACAGGATGGTGACCGGGGAGCTGTTTTTT
clone_size: -; v_call: TRBV5-5; j_call: TRBJ2-7; d_call: TRBD1; cdr3_aa: CASSLNRGLDEQYF; cdr3_nt: TGTGCCAGCAGCCTGAACAGGGGGCTAGACGAGCAGTACTTC
clone_size: -; v_call: TRBV18; j_call: TRBJ1-1; d_call: -; cdr3_aa: CASSTGTTGGTEAFF; cdr3_nt: TGTGCCAGCTCTACGGGGACGACAGGAGGTACTGAAGCTTTCTTT
clone_size: -; v_call: TRBV5-4; j_call: TRBJ2-5; d_call: TRBD2; cdr3_aa: CASSPGLAGGEETQYF; cdr3_nt: TGTGCCAGCAGCCCCGGACTAGCGGGGGGGGAAGAGACCCAGTACTTC
clone_size: -; v_call: TRBV28; j_call: TRBJ1-1; d_call: -; cdr3_aa: CASGAGARRTEAFF; cdr3_nt: TGTGCCAGCGGAGCAGGGGCCCGCCGGACTGAAGCTTTCTTT
clone_size: -; v_call: TRBV5-1; j_call: TRBJ1-5; d_call: -; cdr3_aa: CASSPGGVSNQPQHF; cdr3_nt: TGCGCCAGCAGCCCGGGGGGGGTGAGCAATCAGCCCCAGCATTTT
clone_size: once; v_call: TRBV12-5; j_call: TRBJ1-3; d_call: TRBD1; cdr3_aa: CASGTPGTDSGNTIYF; cdr3_nt: TGTGCTAGTGGCACCCCCGGGACAGACTCTGGAAACACCATATATTTT
clone_size: -; v_call: TRBV27; j_call: TRBJ2-6; d_call: TRBD2; cdr3_aa: CAAGGPGANVLTF; cdr3_nt: TGTGCCGCGGGGGGGCCTGGGGCCAACGTCCTGACTTTC
clone_size: -; v_call: TRBV14; j_call: TRBJ2-7; d_call: -; cdr3_aa: CASSQNPPSSYEQYF; cdr3_nt: TGTGCCAGCAGCCAAAACCCCCCTAGCTCCTACGAGCAGTACTTC
clone_size: -; v_call: TRBV2; j_call: TRBJ2-5; d_call: TRBD2; cdr3_aa: CASRRLAGGPKETQYF; cdr3_nt: TGTGCCAGCAGAAGACTAGCGGGGGGGCCGAAAGAGACCCAGTACTTC
clone_size: -; v_call: TRBV6-1; j_call: TRBJ2-4; d_call: -; cdr3_aa: CASSGHRAPTQNIQYF; cdr3_nt: TGTGCCAGCAGTGGCCACAGGGCCCCGACCCAAAACATTCAGTACTTC
clone_size: -; v_call: TRBV11-2; j_call: TRBJ1-1; d_call: -; cdr3_aa: CASSLGRVQGTEAFF; cdr3_nt: TGTGCCAGCAGCTTAGGGAGGGTCCAAGGCACTGAAGCTTTCTTT
clone_size: -; v_call: TRBV6-5; j_call: TRBJ2-3; d_call: TRBD2; cdr3_aa: CASKTSGRGDTQYF; cdr3_nt: TGTGCCAGCAAAACTAGCGGGAGGGGAGATACGCAGTATTTT
clone_size: once; v_call: TRBV28; j_call: TRBJ2-1; d_call: TRBD1; cdr3_aa: CASSFRQGAVNEQFF; cdr3_nt: TGTGCCAGCAGTTTTCGGCAGGGGGCGGTTAATGAGCAGTTCTTC
clone_size: -; v_call: TRBV2; j_call: TRBJ2-4; d_call: TRBD1; cdr3_aa: CASRQTGVAKNIQYF; cdr3_nt: TGTGCCAGCAGGCAAACAGGGGTAGCCAAAAACATTCAGTACTTC
clone_size: -; v_call: TRBV11-2; j_call: TRBJ1-1; d_call: TRBD1; cdr3_aa: CASSSPTGGRTEAFF; cdr3_nt: TGTGCCAGCAGCTCACCGACAGGGGGAAGGACTGAAGCTTTCTTT
clone_size: -; v_call: TRBV6-5; j_call: TRBJ1-2; d_call: -; cdr3_aa: CASSPQRGGYTF; cdr3_nt: TGTGCCAGCAGTCCTCAACGGGGTGGCTACACCTTC
clone_size: once; v_call: TRBV10-2; j_call: TRBJ2-1; d_call: TRBD2; cdr3_aa: CASRRTSGSYNEQFF; cdr3_nt: TGCGCCAGCAGAAGGACTAGCGGGTCCTACAATGAGCAGTTCTTC
clone_size: -; v_call: TRBV6-5; j_call: TRBJ2-7; d_call: TRBD1; cdr3_aa: CASSETGEWDEQYF; cdr3_nt: TGTGCCAGCAGTGAAACAGGGGAATGGGACGAGCAGTACTTC
clone_size: -; v_call: TRBV29-1; j_call: TRBJ2-4; d_call: -; cdr3_aa: CSVEDRLKNIQYF; cdr3_nt: TGCAGCGTTGAGGACAGACTCAAAAACATTCAGTACTTC
clone_size: -; v_call: TRBV18; j_call: TRBJ1-4; d_call: TRBD1; cdr3_aa: CASSSFTGGKLFF; cdr3_nt: TGTGCCAGCTCGTCCTTTACAGGGGGAAAACTGTTTTTT
clone_size: -; v_call: TRBV19; j_call: TRBJ2-5; d_call: TRBD2; cdr3_aa: CASSPSGREMETQYF; cdr3_nt: TGTGCCAGTAGTCCAAGCGGGAGAGAGATGGAGACCCAGTACTTC